The clone carrying this T cell receptor (beta chain) was counted a single time. Antigen unknown. This record comes from a study of T cells in narcolepsy. Background on the study: Donors had narcolepsy type 1 or type 2, or were healthy controls.

Study conclusions and caveats: Autoreactive clone sequences were missing from some blood memory CD4+ repertoires. HCRT-specific and TRIB2-specific autoreactive clonotypes appeared among same-patient CSF and blood CD4+ clonotypes. Healthy controls reportedly lacked the autoreactive clonotypes serially found in patients' blood.

This table comes from immunoSEQ multiplex PCR, and its TCRdb copy is limited to in-frame clones, with some not included. The table shows around 32,000 clones, with around four fifths occurring only once. The sequence was collected from a human donor in good health. The sequenced sample consisted of memory (CD45RA-) CD4+ T cells from blood.

The CDR3 nucleotides are TGTGCCAGCAGCTTGAAAGCAGGGGGATACACAGATACGCAGTATTTT. This sequence encodes CASSLKAGGYTDTQYF. V and J are TRBV5-4 and TRBJ2-3; 7 bases are shared with TRBD1. Germline V CDR1 and CDR2: SGHNT, YYREEE (reference sequence). V shed 1 base and J 2 bases; nucleotides not matched to a gene: 7. The CDR3 consists of 16 residues.